This T cell receptor (beta chain) is from a study of Graves' ophthalmopathy and Graves' hyperthyroidism. Overall study: No treatment had been given when peripheral blood was collected at initial diagnosis.

This clonotype was detected ten times or more. Amplifying from RNA transcripts, the study obtained TCR beta CDR3 regions. HTBI primers were used in a first-round RT-PCR, which preceded a second-round multiplex PCR. TCRdb re-called the multiplex PCR reads with MiXCR, one entry per CDR3 protein. The table has just over 400,000 distinct CDR3 sequences, roughly 21% seen once. Among the hyperthyroidism patients, all were newly diagnosed, aged 18 to 65, with under 2 months' duration. V lost 0 bases to trimming and J lost 3 bases; unmatched junction nucleotides: 2. Germline V CDR1 and CDR2: MNHEY, SVGEGT. This CDR3 is built from 17 residues.

Source material: peripheral blood. The source is a woman under 30 with stable Graves' hyperthyroidism. This sequence joins TRBV6-2 or TRBV6-3 and TRBJ2-3, with TRBD2 matching over 14 bases. CDR3 DNA: TGTGCCAGCAGTTACTCGGGACTAGCGGGAGTAACAGATACGCAGTATTTT. This encodes CASSYSGLAGVTDTQYF.